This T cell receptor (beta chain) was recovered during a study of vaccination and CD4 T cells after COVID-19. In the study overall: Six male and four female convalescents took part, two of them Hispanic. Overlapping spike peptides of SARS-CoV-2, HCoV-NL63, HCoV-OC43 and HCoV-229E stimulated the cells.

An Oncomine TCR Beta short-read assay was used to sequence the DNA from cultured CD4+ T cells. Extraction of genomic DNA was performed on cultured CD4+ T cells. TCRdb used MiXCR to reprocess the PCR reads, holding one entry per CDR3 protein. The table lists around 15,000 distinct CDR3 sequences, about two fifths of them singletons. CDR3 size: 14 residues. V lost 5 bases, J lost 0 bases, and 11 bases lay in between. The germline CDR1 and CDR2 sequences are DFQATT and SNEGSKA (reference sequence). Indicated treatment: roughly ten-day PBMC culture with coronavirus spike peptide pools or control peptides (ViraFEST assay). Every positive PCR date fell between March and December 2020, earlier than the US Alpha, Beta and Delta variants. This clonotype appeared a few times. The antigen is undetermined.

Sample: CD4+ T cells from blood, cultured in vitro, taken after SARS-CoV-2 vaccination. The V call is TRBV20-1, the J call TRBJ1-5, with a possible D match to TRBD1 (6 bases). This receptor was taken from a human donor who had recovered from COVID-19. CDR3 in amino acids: CSASGQYSNQPQHF. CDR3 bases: TGCAGTGCTTCCGGACAGTATAGCAATCAGCCCCAGCATTTT.